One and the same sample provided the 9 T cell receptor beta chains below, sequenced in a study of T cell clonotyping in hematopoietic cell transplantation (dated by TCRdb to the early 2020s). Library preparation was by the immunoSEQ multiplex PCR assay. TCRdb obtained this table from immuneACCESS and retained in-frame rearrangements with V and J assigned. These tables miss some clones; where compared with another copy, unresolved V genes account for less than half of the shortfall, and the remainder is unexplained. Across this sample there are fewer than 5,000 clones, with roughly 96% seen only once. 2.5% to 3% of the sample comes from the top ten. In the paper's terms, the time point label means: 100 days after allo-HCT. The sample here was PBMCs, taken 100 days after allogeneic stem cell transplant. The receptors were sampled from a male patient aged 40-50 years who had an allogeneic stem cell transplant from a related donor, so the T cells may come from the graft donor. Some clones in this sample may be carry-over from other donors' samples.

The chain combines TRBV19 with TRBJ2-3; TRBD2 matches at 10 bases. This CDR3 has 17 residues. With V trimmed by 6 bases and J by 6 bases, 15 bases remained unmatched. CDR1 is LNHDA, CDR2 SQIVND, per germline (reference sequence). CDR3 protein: CASSQKALAGEMDTQYF. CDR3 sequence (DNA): TGTGCCAGTAGCCAGAAGGCGCTAGCGGGGGAGATGGATACGCAGTATTTT.

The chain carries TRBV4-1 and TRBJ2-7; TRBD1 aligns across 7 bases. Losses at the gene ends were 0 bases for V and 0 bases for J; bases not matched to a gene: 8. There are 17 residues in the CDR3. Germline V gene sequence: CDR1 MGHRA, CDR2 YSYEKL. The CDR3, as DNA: TGCGCCAGCAGCCAAGATCGTCGAACAGGGGCCTCCTACGAGCAGTACTTC. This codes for CASSQDRRTGASYEQYF.

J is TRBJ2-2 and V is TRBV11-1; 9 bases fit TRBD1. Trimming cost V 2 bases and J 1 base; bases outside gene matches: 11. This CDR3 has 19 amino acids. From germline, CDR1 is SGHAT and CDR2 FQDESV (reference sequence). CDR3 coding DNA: TGTGCCAGCAGCTTATCTGCGGGACAGGGTCTGTGGAACACCGGGGAGCTGTTTTTT. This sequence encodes CASSLSAGQGLWNTGELFF.

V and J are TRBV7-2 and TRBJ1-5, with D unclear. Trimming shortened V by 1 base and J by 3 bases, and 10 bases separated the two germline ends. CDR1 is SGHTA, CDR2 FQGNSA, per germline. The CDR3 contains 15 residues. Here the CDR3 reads CASSLGQNYNQPQHF. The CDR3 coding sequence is TGTGCCAGCAGCTTAGGTCAGAATTACAATCAGCCCCAGCATTTT.

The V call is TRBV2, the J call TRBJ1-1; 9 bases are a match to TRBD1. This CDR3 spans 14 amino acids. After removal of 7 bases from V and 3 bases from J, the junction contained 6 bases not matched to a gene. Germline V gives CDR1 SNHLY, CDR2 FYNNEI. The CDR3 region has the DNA TGTGCCAGCACCCGACAGGGGGAGGACACTGAAGCTTTCTTT. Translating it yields CASTRQGEDTEAFF.

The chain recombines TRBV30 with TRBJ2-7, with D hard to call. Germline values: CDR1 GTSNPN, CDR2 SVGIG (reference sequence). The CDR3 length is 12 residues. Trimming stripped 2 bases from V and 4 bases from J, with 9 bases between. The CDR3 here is CAWSFRPYEQYF. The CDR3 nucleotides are TGTGCCTGGAGTTTCCGACCTTACGAGCAGTACTTC.

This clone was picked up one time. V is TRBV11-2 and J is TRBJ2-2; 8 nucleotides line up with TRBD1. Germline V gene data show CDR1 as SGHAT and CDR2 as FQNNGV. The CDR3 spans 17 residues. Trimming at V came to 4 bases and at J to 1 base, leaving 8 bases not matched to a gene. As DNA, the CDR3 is TGTGCCAGCAGCTCCAGCATCGGACAGGGGAACACCGGGGAGCTGTTTTTT. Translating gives CASSSSIGQGNTGELFF.

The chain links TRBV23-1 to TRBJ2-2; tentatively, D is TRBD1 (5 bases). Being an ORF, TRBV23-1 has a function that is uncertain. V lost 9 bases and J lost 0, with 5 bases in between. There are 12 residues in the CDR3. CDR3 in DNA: TGCGCCAGAGGGGCGAACACCGGGGAGCTGTTTTTT. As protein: CARGANTGELFF.

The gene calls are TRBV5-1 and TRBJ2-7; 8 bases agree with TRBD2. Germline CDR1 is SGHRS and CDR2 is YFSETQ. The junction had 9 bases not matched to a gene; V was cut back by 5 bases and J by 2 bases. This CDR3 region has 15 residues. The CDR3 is CASRTEPGLAYEQYF. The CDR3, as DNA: TGCGCCAGCAGAACAGAGCCGGGACTAGCCTACGAGCAGTACTTC.